These 13 T cell receptor beta chains came from one sample sequenced in a study of shared clonotypes between healthy human individuals (TCRdb year 2020). The receptor library was made with the immunoSEQ multiplex PCR assay. TCRdb stores this immuneACCESS table with in-frame sequences only. Part of the clones is absent; in the studies checked, under half of the shortfall reflects unresolved V genes, and no reason is known for the rest. This sample holds 300,000 to 400,000 clones; around 86% were observed only once. The ten top clones hold 15% to 20% of the sample. Sequences were obtained from memory CD8+ T cells sorted from blood. The cell subset or site tag for this specimen amounts to: CD45RO+ cells pooled with CCR7-negative TemRA cells. The receptors stem from a man aged 18 to 29 in good health.

The rearrangement uses TRBV10-3 and TRBJ2-7, with D possibly TRBD2 on 5 matching bases. The CDR3 is made up of 13 amino acids. V lost 11 bases, J lost 1 base, and 15 bases lay in between. Germline CDR1 ENHRY, CDR2 SYGVKD. This CDR3 reads CASRTGWSYEQYF. CDR3 sequence (DNA): TGTGCCTCCCGAACGGGGTGGTCCTACGAGCAGTACTTC.

The chain has TRBV5-1 and TRBJ1-1; perhaps TRBD1 as D (6 bases). Germline V lookup: CDR1 SGHRS, CDR2 YFSETQ. The CDR3 totals 13 residues. Trimming shortened V by 3 bases and J by 6 bases, and 12 bases separated the two germline ends. CDR3 region: CASSSAAGAEAFF. The DNA of the CDR3 is TGCGCCAGCAGCTCCGCCGCAGGGGCTGAAGCTTTCTTT.

CDR3 loop: CASSPRWRGEGEKLFF. DNA for the CDR3: TGCGCCAGCAGCCCCCGTTGGAGGGGTGAAGGGGAAAAACTGTTTTTT. The chain carries TRBV4-1 and TRBJ1-4, with D maybe TRBD1 (5 bases). CDR3 length equals 16 residues. Germline V gene data show CDR1 as MGHRA and CDR2 as YSYEKL. V was clipped by 4 bases and J by 8 bases, with 20 bases between them.

The V call is TRBV21-1, the J call TRBJ2-4; TRBD1 is the table's D call, not checked against the DNA. TRBV21-1 is classified as a pseudogene. This CDR3 region has 21 residues. Written as DNA, the CDR3 is TGTGCCAGCAGACCTGGGACAGGGGGCGACCCCCGCTGCATAGCCAAAAACATTCAGTACTTC. Amino acids: CASRPGTGGDPRCIAKNIQYF.

The CDR3 bases are TGTGCCAGCACCACAGGTGACACTGAAGCTTTCTTT. Its translation: CASTTGDTEAFF. This chain uses TRBV5-4 with TRBJ1-1; a possible D gene is TRBD1 (5 bases). V lost 6 bases to trimming and J lost 3 bases, with 9 bases between them. The length of the CDR3 is 12 residues. The V gene's germline CDR1 is SGHNT and CDR2 YYREEE (reference sequence).

There are many counts of this clone. The CDR3, as DNA: TGTGCCAGCAGCCAGACCGGGACTAGCGGGAGTTCCGGGGAGCTGTTTTTT. Its translation: CASSQTGTSGSSGELFF. The chain joins TRBV27 to TRBJ2-2, with TRBD2 matching 14 bases. Germline trimming cut 6 bases from V and 6 bases from J; bases unmatched to any gene: 9. The CDR3 consists of 17 residues. CDR1 is MNHEY, CDR2 SMNVEV, per germline (reference sequence).

J is TRBJ1-2 and V is TRBV27; 9 nucleotides line up with TRBD1. Per the germline V gene, CDR1 is MNHEY and CDR2 is SMNVEV (reference sequence). This CDR3 comprises 14 residues. After removal of 8 bases from V and 5 bases from J, the junction contained 9 bases not matched to a gene. CDR3 nucleotide sequence: TGTGCCAGCCGAGGACAGGGGACGGAATATGGCTACACCTTC. Translation: CASRGQGTEYGYTF.

The V gene is TRBV5-6, the J gene TRBJ2-1; D is perhaps TRBD1 (5 bases). The CDR3 is 13 residues long. Trimming stripped 0 bases from V and 9 bases from J, with 10 bases between. CDR1 is SGHDT and CDR2 is YYEEEE in the germline V gene. CDR3 residues: CASSLADRGEQFF. CDR3 nucleotides: TGTGCCAGCAGCTTGGCCGACAGAGGTGAGCAGTTCTTC.

CDR3 protein: CASSRSGTGFTYNSPLHF. DNA for the CDR3: TGTGCCAGCAGCAGATCCGGGACAGGGTTCACCTATAATTCACCCCTCCACTTT. The J gene is TRBJ1-6, the V gene TRBV11-2; 9 bases are a match to TRBD1. Unmatched junction bases numbered 10, after V lost 5 bases and J lost 2 bases. The CDR3 consists of 18 residues. Germline CDR1 SGHAT, CDR2 FQNNGV.

In its sample, this clone was seen a few times. The chain has TRBV28 and TRBJ1-6, with 7 bases lining up with TRBD1. Germline V gives CDR1 MDHEN, CDR2 SYDVKM. The CDR3 length is 18 residues. J was trimmed by 3 bases and V by 5 bases; bases with no gene match: 13. CDR3 in amino acids: CASSVDRTREYYNSPLHF. In DNA form, the CDR3 reads TGTGCCAGCAGTGTGGACAGGACAAGAGAGTACTATAATTCACCCCTCCACTTT.

The V call is TRBV27, the J call TRBJ2-2; D assignment may be TRBD1 or TRBD2 (6 bases each). CDR3 length equals 16 residues. The V end was cut by 2 bases, the J end by 4 bases, with 14 bases between. Germline CDR1 reads MNHEY; CDR2 reads SMNVEV (reference sequence). The CDR3 loop is CASSLGGGPPTGELFF. For the CDR3, the DNA is TGTGCCAGCAGTTTAGGAGGGGGGCCACCCACCGGGGAGCTGTTTTTT.

The chain links TRBV18 to TRBJ2-7; the match to TRBD1 covers 7 bases. Germline-derived CDR1 and CDR2 are KGHSH and LQKENI. This CDR3 region has 17 residues. The trim removed 6 bases at V and 3 bases at J, leaving 17 bases unmatched. The CDR3 protein is CASSRPLDRNFIYEQYF. The CDR3 bases are TGTGCCAGCTCTCGCCCTCTGGACAGGAACTTCATCTACGAGCAGTACTTC.

This chain uses TRBV5-1 with TRBJ2-1; D possibly corresponds to TRBD2 (6 bases). The CDR3 runs 14 residues. V was cut by 2 bases and J by 10 bases, with 16 bases left in between. Germline V gene data show CDR1 as SGHRS and CDR2 as YFSETQ. CDR3 sequence: CASSLEEGYLEQFF. CDR3 coding DNA: TGCGCCAGCAGCTTAGAGGAGGGGTATCTGGAGCAGTTCTTC. Full variable domain (missing parts from reference TRBV5-1 and TRBJ2-1): KAGVTQTPRYLIKTRGQQVTLSCSPISGHRSVSWYQQTPGQGLQFLFEYFSETQRNKGNFPGRFSGRQFSNSRSEMNVSTLELGDSALYLCASSLEEGYLEQFFGPGTRLTVL.